A single sample gave rise to the 9 T cell receptor beta chains below, sequenced in a study of PD-L1 blockade in urothelial cancer. The repertoire was sequenced with immunoSEQ multiplex PCR; TCRdb's copy has only in-frame clones and lacks some. The sample consists of approximately 48,000 clones, roughly 87% of them appearing once. Documented time point: pretreatment peripheral blood. The material sequenced was PBMCs, taken around atezolizumab (anti-PD-L1) treatment. The receptor set was obtained from a woman in her sixties or seventies with urothelial cancer.

The gene calls are TRBV10-3 and TRBJ1-1; 11 nucleotides agree with TRBD1. V lost 3 bases and J lost 6; bases outside the gene matches: 6. In germline, CDR1 is ENHRY, CDR2 SYGVKD. The CDR3 loop spans 15 amino acids. This CDR3 reads CAISEGDRGVAEAFF. In nucleotides, the CDR3 is TGTGCCATCAGTGAAGGGGACAGGGGGGTCGCTGAAGCTTTCTTT.

The chain employs TRBV18 and TRBJ2-5; D possibly corresponds to TRBD2 (5 bases). Germline values: CDR1 KGHSH, CDR2 LQKENI. Trimming removed 2 bases from V and 1 base from J, with 8 bases in between. CDR3 length: 14 amino acids. The CDR3: CASSPFAGQETQYF. For the CDR3, the DNA is TGTGCCAGCTCACCATTTGCGGGCCAAGAGACCCAGTACTTC.

The V call is TRBV5-1, the J call TRBJ2-1; no clear D gene. This CDR3 comprises 16 residues. V was trimmed by 5 bases and J by 5 bases, leaving 20 bases between them. From germline, CDR1 is SGHRS and CDR2 YFSETQ. CDR3 in amino acids: CASSTTESAAHNEQFF. Here the CDR3 DNA reads TGCGCCAGCAGTACGACCGAATCTGCGGCCCACAATGAGCAGTTCTTC.

This clone was recorded a few times. The rearrangement uses TRBV4-3 and TRBJ2-7, with D maybe TRBD1 (7 bases). The V and J ends lost 1 base and 2 bases respectively, with 12 bases between them. Per the germline V gene, CDR1 is LGHNA and CDR2 is YSLEER. The CDR3 runs to 15 residues. CDR3 in amino acids: CASSQGQGGPYEQYF. The CDR3 DNA is TGCGCCAGCAGCCAAGGACAGGGAGGCCCCTACGAGCAGTACTTC.

CDR3 loop: CASSSMVAYGGLGEQYF. The CDR3 bases are TGTGCCAGCAGCTCGATGGTGGCCTACGGAGGACTCGGCGAGCAGTACTTC. The V gene is TRBV7-8, the J gene TRBJ2-7, with D maybe TRBD2 (5 bases). Germline CDR1 and CDR2: SGHVS and FQNEAQ. Trimming took off 4 bases at V and 6 bases at J, with 25 bases between the two ends. The CDR3 is 17 amino acids.

This clone was seen just once. This rearrangement joins TRBV7-2 to TRBJ2-1; 7 bases are a match to TRBD2. The CDR3 runs to 16 residues. The V segment lost 3 bases and the J segment 7 bases; nucleotides outside the gene matches: 12. The germline V gene encodes CDR1 SGHTA and CDR2 FQGNSA. CDR3 sequence reads: CASSFFGGSSWNEQFF. CDR3 coding DNA: TGTGCCAGCAGCTTTTTCGGCGGGAGTTCGTGGAATGAGCAGTTCTTC.

The V call is TRBV7-2, the J call TRBJ1-1; D not certain. In germline, CDR1 is SGHTA, CDR2 FQGNSA. Between the trimmed V and J ends, which lost 4 bases and 1 base, there was a span of 10 bases. The CDR3 runs to 14 residues. The CDR3 DNA sequence: TGTGCCAGCAGCTCGGGAATATGGAACACTGAAGCTTTCTTT. Translation gives CASSSGIWNTEAFF. Combining the CDR3 with reference TRBV7-2 and TRBJ1-1 gives the whole variable domain GAGVSQSPSNKVTEKGKDVELRCDPISGHTALYWYRQSLGQGLEFLIYFQGNSAPDKSGLPSDRFSAERTGGSVSTLTIQRTQQEDSAVYLCASSSGIWNTEAFFGQGTRLTVV.

V and J are TRBV5-1 and TRBJ2-6, with a tentative D call TRBD1 (6 bases). CDR3 length equals 15 residues. Germline assignment: CDR1 SGHRS and CDR2 YFSETQ. Trimming stripped 5 bases from V and 0 bases from J, with 9 bases between. CDR3 DNA sequence: TGCGCCAGCAGGACGGACAGCTCTGGGGCCAACGTCCTGACTTTC. Translated: CASRTDSSGANVLTF.

V is TRBV29-1 and J is TRBJ2-7; no clear D gene. From germline, CDR1 is SQVTM and CDR2 ANQGSEA. Trimming cost V 0 bases and J 1 base, with 7 bases left between them. This CDR3 is 13 amino acids long. For the CDR3, the DNA is TGCAGCGTTGAAGAGCAGGATTCCTACGAGCAGTACTTC. As protein: CSVEEQDSYEQYF.